The 32 T cell receptor beta chains in this list originate from one sample, sequenced in a study of OX40 agonist ivuxolimab in advanced cancers. The table came from immunoSEQ multiplex PCR; TCRdb's copy has only in-frame clones and leaves some out. Among around 34,000 clones listed, roughly nine tenths were seen once. The material sequenced was CD4+ or CD8+ T cells sorted from blood, taken in a trial of the OX40 agonist ivuxolimab. The receptors were sampled from an adult with an advanced solid tumor such as melanoma, head and neck, liver or kidney cancer.

This chain links TRBV11-2 with TRBJ2-7; no clear D gene. Trimming removed 1 base from V and 3 bases from J, with 7 bases in between. CDR1 is SGHAT and CDR2 is FQNNGV in the germline V gene. The CDR3 spans 13 residues. CDR3 DNA: TGTGCCAGCAGCTTAGGAACAGACTACGAGCAGTACTTC. Translated: CASSLGTDYEQYF.

The chain has TRBV6-5 and TRBJ2-7, with D maybe TRBD2 (6 bases). Germline V gene lookup returns CDR1 MNHEY and CDR2 SVGAGI. Trimming took 5 bases from V and 5 from J, leaving 16 bases between them. The CDR3 length is 14 residues. The CDR3 nucleotides read TGTGCCAGCAGTCCCCTCGGGCTAGCGAACGAGCAGTACTTC. Protein sequence: CASSPLGLANEQYF.

The gene calls are TRBV7-9 and TRBJ2-5; weak D call: TRBD1 (5 bases). This CDR3 has 14 amino acids. Germline CDR1 and CDR2: SEHNR and FQNEAQ (reference sequence). Trimming cost V 1 base and J 4 bases, with 10 bases left between them. CDR3 sequence: CASSLVGAGETQYF. As DNA, the CDR3 is TGTGCCAGCAGCTTAGTTGGGGCAGGAGAGACCCAGTACTTC.

The chain couples TRBV7-8 to TRBJ1-3; D remains ambiguous. The germline CDR1 and CDR2 sequences are SGHVS and FQNEAQ. CDR3 length equals 14 residues. The germline V and J ends were trimmed by 5 bases and 0 bases, with 8 bases remaining between them. CDR3 sequence reads: CASSPRGSGNTIYF. CDR3 coding DNA: TGTGCCAGCAGCCCCCGGGGCTCTGGAAACACCATATATTTT.

This clone appeared a single time. The chain recombines TRBV7-9 with TRBJ2-5, with D perhaps matching TRBD1 or TRBD2 (5 bases each). Germline lookup yields CDR1 SEHNR and CDR2 FQNEAQ (reference sequence). The CDR3 extends over 11 amino acids. The ends were cut back, 6 bases at V and 7 bases at J, with 9 bases in the middle. The CDR3 sequence: CASSRGVTQYF. The CDR3 DNA reads as TGTGCCAGCAGTCGAGGGGTGACCCAGTACTTC.

The chain has TRBV14 and TRBJ2-7; 7 bases are shared with TRBD2. There are 15 residues in the CDR3. CDR1 is SGHDN and CDR2 is FVKESK in the germline V gene. V lost 6 bases and J lost 6; bases outside the gene matches: 14. CDR3 DNA: TGTGCCAGCAGATCCGATGGGGGGGGAATAGGCGAGCAGTACTTC. It is translated as CASRSDGGGIGEQYF. Using reference TRBV14 and TRBJ2-7 for the parts outside the CDR3, the full variable domain is EAGVTQFPSHSVIEKGQTVTLRCDPISGHDNLYWYRRVMGKEIKFLLHFVKESKQDESGMPNNRFLAERTGGTYSTLKVQPAELEDSGVYFCASRSDGGGIGEQYFGPGTRLTVT.

The J gene is TRBJ2-1, the V gene TRBV27, with a weak D call TRBD1 (6 bases). CDR1 MNHEY and CDR2 SMNVEV come from the germline V gene (reference sequence). This CDR3 contains 13 residues. The germline V and J ends were trimmed by 3 bases and 3 bases, with 6 bases remaining between them. The CDR3 reads CASSLDSYNEQFF. The CDR3 nucleotides are TGTGCCAGCAGTTTGGACAGCTACAATGAGCAGTTCTTC.

The J gene is TRBJ2-1, the V gene TRBV6-6; D unclear. CDR1 is MNHNY and CDR2 is SVGAGI in the germline V gene (reference sequence). V was shortened by 0 bases and J by 9 bases, with 12 bases between the two germline ends. The CDR3 spans 14 residues. The CDR3 reads CASSYSTQLAEQFF. The CDR3 nucleotides read TGTGCCAGCAGTTACTCAACCCAGTTGGCTGAGCAGTTCTTC.

This clone was seen once. This chain connects TRBV15 to TRBJ1-2; the D is unclear. The ends were cut back, 1 base at V and 5 bases at J, with 11 bases in the middle. The germline V gene encodes CDR1 LNHNV and CDR2 YYDKDF (reference sequence). This CDR3 contains 14 residues. The CDR3 is CATSRASEYYGYTF. In nucleotides, the CDR3 is TGTGCCACCAGCAGAGCGTCCGAGTATTATGGCTACACCTTC.

J is TRBJ1-6 and V is TRBV12-1. TRBV12-1 is noted as a pseudogene. The CDR3 is 14 amino acids. The CDR3 reads CASSSLLRDSPLHF. The CDR3 nucleotides read TGTGCCAGCAGTTCTCTTCTCAGGGACTCACCCCTCCACTTT.

This chain uses TRBV13 with TRBJ2-1, with 9 positions matching TRBD2. V shed 5 bases, J shed 6 bases, and the junction held 11 bases outside the gene matches. Germline V gene data show CDR1 as PRHDT and CDR2 as FYEKMQ (reference sequence). The CDR3 covers 16 residues. CDR3 loop: CASSPPGGGRVNEQFF. CDR3 DNA: TGTGCCAGCAGCCCCCCGGGGGGCGGGAGGGTCAATGAGCAGTTCTTC.

V and J are TRBV15 and TRBJ2-7; 9 bases map to TRBD2. The V segment lost 5 bases and the J segment 2 bases; nucleotides outside the gene matches: 7. The V gene's germline CDR1 is LNHNV and CDR2 YYDKDF (reference sequence). The CDR3 extends over 15 amino acids. The CDR3 here is CATSGKRGDPYEQYF. CDR3 nucleotides: TGTGCCACCAGCGGAAAGCGGGGGGACCCCTACGAGCAGTACTTC.

The rearrangement uses TRBV7-9 and TRBJ1-1; possibly TRBD1 for D (5 bases). This CDR3 spans 15 amino acids. Germline lookup yields CDR1 SEHNR and CDR2 FQNEAQ (reference sequence). Deletions cut 0 bases from V and 2 bases from J, with 10 bases between. In nucleotides, the CDR3 is TGTGCCAGCAGCTTAGCGCAGGGCCTCAACACTGAAGCTTTCTTT. As protein: CASSLAQGLNTEAFF. The full variable domain, rest sourced from reference TRBV7-9 and TRBJ1-1, is DTGVSQNPRHKITKRGQNVTFRCDPISEHNRLYWYRQTLGQGPEFLTYFQNEAQLEKSRLLSDRFSAERPKGSFSTLEIQRTEQGDSAMYLCASSLAQGLNTEAFFGQGTRLTVV.

V is TRBV7-8 and J is TRBJ2-1; D not certain. The CDR3 runs 12 residues. Between the trimmed V and J ends, which lost 2 bases and 8 bases, there was a span of 7 bases. The germline CDR1 and CDR2 sequences are SGHVS and FQNEAQ. CDR3 sequence: CASSLMVYEQFF. CDR3 nucleotides: TGTGCCAGCAGCTTAATGGTCTATGAGCAGTTCTTC.

The CDR3 here is CARDRGEDTQYF. The CDR3 DNA reads TGTGCCCGGGACAGGGGTGAGGATACGCAGTATTTT. The chain uses TRBV30 and TRBJ2-3, with 10 bases lining up with TRBD1. CDR3 length: 12 amino acids. Trimming removed 8 bases from V and 6 bases from J; junction bases left unmatched: 5. CDR1 and CDR2 from the germline V gene are GTSNPN and SVGIG (reference sequence).

The chain employs TRBV29-1 and TRBJ1-1; tentative D call: TRBD1 (5 bases). The CDR3 length is 13 residues. Trimming pared 5 bases from V and 1 base from J, leaving 11 bases between. Per the germline V gene, CDR1 is SQVTM and CDR2 is ANQGSEA. CDR3 sequence (DNA): TGCAGCGTTCCTCTGAGGGGGAACACTGAAGCTTTCTTT. It translates to CSVPLRGNTEAFF.

The chain employs TRBV5-4 and TRBJ1-1; unclear D gene. V shed 4 bases and J shed 3 bases, with 13 bases lying between them. The CDR3 has 14 residues. CDR1 and CDR2 from the germline V gene are SGHNT and YYREEE (reference sequence). In DNA form, the CDR3 reads TGTGCCAGCAGCCCGCAGCAGAAGTACACTGAAGCTTTCTTT. Its translation is CASSPQQKYTEAFF.

The chain joins TRBV27 to TRBJ2-7; TRBD1 is a possible D gene (5 bases). The CDR3 has 15 residues. The germline V gene encodes CDR1 MNHEY and CDR2 SMNVEV (reference sequence). Trimming removed 0 bases at V and 3 bases at J, with 12 bases between. The CDR3 loop is CASSLSGVVFYEQYF. The DNA of the CDR3 is TGTGCCAGCAGTTTATCAGGGGTAGTCTTCTACGAGCAGTACTTC.

J is TRBJ2-2 and V is TRBV5-1; no reliable D call. V was shortened by 5 bases and J by 3 bases, with 14 bases between the two germline ends. Germline CDR1 and CDR2: SGHRS and YFSETQ. This CDR3 has 15 residues. Written as DNA, the CDR3 is TGCGCCAGCAGTTTAGGTCAGCTTCACACCGGGGAGCTGTTTTTT. Encoded protein: CASSLGQLHTGELFF.

The J gene is TRBJ2-1, the V gene TRBV27, with D possibly TRBD2 on 5 matching bases. Germline V gene sequence: CDR1 MNHEY, CDR2 SMNVEV (reference sequence). Trimming stripped 6 bases from V and 9 bases from J, with 12 bases between. The CDR3 length is 12 residues. This chain's CDR3 is CASRGPGIEQFF. The CDR3 DNA reads TGTGCCAGCAGGGGCCCGGGGATTGAGCAGTTCTTC.

The chain has TRBV6-6 and TRBJ2-5; no definite D call. Per germline, CDR1 MNHNY and CDR2 SVGAGI (reference sequence). The CDR3 consists of 14 residues. V lost 4 bases and J 5 bases, leaving 14 bases between the germline ends. In DNA form, the CDR3 reads TGTGCCAGCAGTTCATCTTCGACCGGGGAGACCCAGTACTTC. Protein: CASSSSSTGETQYF.

The rearrangement joins TRBV25-1 to TRBJ2-5; weak D call: TRBD2 (6 bases). CDR1 is MGHDK, CDR2 SYGVNS, per germline. The CDR3 has 12 residues. V lost 4 bases to trimming and J lost 3 bases, with 6 bases between them. CDR3 nucleotides: TGTGCCAGCAGTGGGAGGGAAGAGACCCAGTACTTC. Amino acids: CASSGREETQYF.

The rearrangement uses TRBV7-9 and TRBJ2-1; D might be TRBD2 (6 bases). Trimming took off 2 bases at V and 7 bases at J, with 12 bases between the two ends. The CDR3 spans 14 residues. CDR1 SEHNR and CDR2 FQNEAQ come from the germline V gene (reference sequence). The CDR3 coding sequence is TGTGCCAGCAGCTTATGGTCTAGCGCAAATGAGCAGTTCTTC. Translated: CASSLWSSANEQFF.

This rearrangement joins TRBV12-2 to TRBJ1-1; the table calls TRBD1, which could not be checked here. TRBV12-2 is labeled a pseudogene. This CDR3 is built from 18 residues. This CDR3 is CASRFPQGWGRKRTEAFF. Here the CDR3 DNA reads TGTGCAAGTCGCTTTCCCCAGGGCTGGGGCAGAAAGAGAACTGAAGCTTTCTTT.

The chain uses TRBV6-5 and TRBJ1-1, with a weak D call TRBD1 (5 bases). The ends were cut back, 7 bases at V and 5 bases at J, with 14 bases in the middle. The CDR3 runs to 13 residues. CDR1 is MNHEY, CDR2 SVGAGI, per germline. CDR3: CASTIQEGTEAFF. As DNA, the CDR3 is TGTGCCAGCACCATACAGGAAGGGACTGAAGCTTTCTTT.

This clone is labeled as medium-sized. Within the sample, other DNA sequences also encode this same CDR3. The DNA for the CDR3 is TGTGCCAGCTCCCCAGTATCCCCCTACGAGCAGTACTTC. It specifies CASSPVSPYEQYF. This sequence joins TRBV27 and TRBJ2-7; D is unclear. V was clipped by 8 bases and J by 2 bases, with 13 bases between them. The CDR3 has 13 residues. The germline V gene has CDR1 MNHEY and CDR2 SMNVEV (reference sequence).

The gene calls are TRBV19 and TRBJ2-3; TRBD2 matches at 8 bases. The CDR3 consists of 17 residues. The ends lost 3 bases at V and 1 base at J; junction bases unmatched: 9. Per the germline V gene, CDR1 is LNHDA and CDR2 is SQIVND (reference sequence). The CDR3 DNA sequence: TGTGCCAGTAGTATGGAAGTAGCGGGGCGAGGCACAGATACGCAGTATTTT. It encodes CASSMEVAGRGTDTQYF.

The chain joins TRBV19 to TRBJ2-7; D uncertain. The V end lost 3 bases, the J end lost 0 bases, and 9 bases lay between the germline ends. This CDR3 is built from 14 residues. The germline CDR1 and CDR2 sequences are LNHDA and SQIVND (reference sequence). CDR3: CASSMGNPSYEQYF. Here the CDR3 DNA reads TGTGCCAGTAGTATGGGGAATCCCTCCTACGAGCAGTACTTC.

V and J are TRBV28 and TRBJ2-7; D remains ambiguous. The ends were cut back, 4 bases at V and 7 bases at J, with 20 bases in the middle. The germline V gene encodes CDR1 MDHEN and CDR2 SYDVKM. The CDR3 length is 15 residues. CDR3: CASSSTLSRAGEQYF. The CDR3 region has the DNA TGTGCCAGCAGTTCGACACTCAGTCGGGCTGGGGAGCAGTACTTC.

The chain recombines TRBV29-1 with TRBJ2-7; the D is unclear. CDR1 is SQVTM and CDR2 is ANQGSEA in the germline V gene. The V and J ends lost 5 bases and 3 bases respectively, with 5 bases between them. The CDR3 has 10 amino acids. The CDR3 region is CSVIGYEQYF. The CDR3 nucleotides read TGCAGCGTTATAGGCTACGAGCAGTACTTC.

V usage is TRBV5-1 and J usage is TRBJ2-1, with 7 bases identical to TRBD2. The CDR3 has 14 amino acids. CDR1 and CDR2 (germline): SGHRS, YFSETQ. J lost 2 bases, V lost 7 bases, and 6 bases had no gene match. This CDR3 reads CASALGGTYNEQFF. Here the CDR3 DNA reads TGCGCCAGCGCCCTCGGGGGGACCTACAATGAGCAGTTCTTC.

The V gene is TRBV9, the J gene TRBJ1-4; maybe TRBD1 (6 bases). Germline-derived CDR1 and CDR2 are SGDLS and YYNGEE. The CDR3 has 13 amino acids. V was shortened by 3 bases and J by 12 bases, with 15 bases between the two germline ends. The CDR3 bases are TGTGCCAGCAGCGCATTTAATCAGGGGCAACTGTTTTTT. Translated, it gives CASSAFNQGQLFF.